This T cell receptor beta chain was identified during a study of blood T cell repertoires in COVID-19. Clones were read by immunoSEQ multiplex PCR, and TCRdb kept only the in-frame ones, dropping some. The table shows about 35,000 clones, with around 80% occurring only once. The J segment lost 10 bases and the V segment lost 4 bases, leaving 12 bases of the junction unmatched. Per the germline V gene, CDR1 is SEHNR and CDR2 is FQNEAQ (reference sequence). This CDR3 comprises 16 residues. The source of this sequence is a man at least 80 years old with active or convalescent COVID-19. Sequenced sample: peripheral blood. The rearrangement links TRBV7-9 to TRBJ2-1; 11 positions match TRBD2. The DNA of the CDR3 is TGTGCCAGCAGCTCTAATTTAGCGGGAGGGCCGGGGGAGCAGTTCTTC. Encoded protein: CASSSNLAGGPGEQFF.